A single sample gave rise to the 5 T cell receptor beta chains below, sequenced in a study of post-analysis software for immune sequencing data. The study, taken as a whole, reports: Controls showed lower frequencies than patients for five TRBV segments, and TRBV5-6, TRBV5-1 and TRBV20-1 were among these.

Their antigens are not known. Prepared TCR beta cDNA libraries contained unique molecular identifiers. Via MiXCR, TCRdb re-called the PCR reads, giving one row per CDR3 protein. The data show hundreds of thousands of distinct CDR3 sequences, 25% to 30% seen once. Sequenced material: blood. The receptors derive from a girl aged 5 to 17 with multiple sclerosis.

V is TRBV6-4 and J is TRBJ2-2, with 8 bases that match TRBD2. The V and J ends lost 8 bases and 5 bases, in that order; junction bases with no gene match: 7. Germline loops: CDR1 MRHNA, CDR2 SNTAGT. The CDR3 contains 14 residues. In DNA form, the CDR3 reads TGTGCCAGCCAGCGGGAGACGTGGACCGGGGAGCTGTTTTTT. Translated: CASQRETWTGELFF.

This clonotype appeared a few times. The chain couples TRBV28 to TRBJ1-5; TRBD1 matches at 7 bases. V was clipped by 3 bases and J by 2 bases; unmatched bases: 4. This CDR3 is built from 15 residues. From germline, CDR1 is MDHEN and CDR2 SYDVKM. The CDR3 DNA follows: TGTGCCAGCAGTTTCCGACAGGGCGGCAATCAGCCCCAGCATTTT. It specifies CASSFRQGGNQPQHF.

The V and J genes are TRBV28 and TRBJ2-3, with 12 bases aligning to TRBD2. The CDR3 sequence is 18 residues long. From germline, CDR1 is MDHEN and CDR2 SYDVKM. Trimming removed 2 bases from V and 0 bases from J; junction bases left unmatched: 6. In nucleotides, the CDR3 is TGTGCCAGCAGTTTAGGGCTAGCGGGAGGGTTAAGCACAGATACGCAGTATTTT. It yields the protein CASSLGLAGGLSTDTQYF.

CDR3 in amino acids: CASSLAGTDLYNEQFF. Written as DNA, the CDR3 is TGTGCCAGCAGTTTAGCCGGGACAGACCTCTACAATGAGCAGTTCTTC. The chain joins TRBV28 to TRBJ2-1, with 7 bases aligning to TRBD1. The trim removed 2 bases at V and 3 bases at J, leaving 7 bases unmatched. The CDR3 contains 16 residues. Per the germline V gene, CDR1 is MDHEN and CDR2 is SYDVKM. The variable domain in full, with the rest retrieved from reference TRBV28 and TRBJ2-1, is DVKVTQSSRYLVKRTGEKVFLECVQDMDHENMFWYRQDPGLGLRLIYFSYDVKMKEKGDIPEGYSVSREKKERFSLILESASTNQTSMYLCASSLAGTDLYNEQFFGPGTRLTVL.

V gene TRBV25-1 combines with J gene TRBJ1-1, with 12 nucleotides matching TRBD1. The length of the CDR3 is 16 residues. Germline CDR1 and CDR2: MGHDK and SYGVNS. The ends lost 4 bases at V and 5 bases at J; junction bases unmatched: 8. CDR3 bases: TGTGCCAGCAGTGGCCGGGACAGGGGGCGGTTTACTGAAGCTTTCTTT. It encodes CASSGRDRGRFTEAFF.